This T cell receptor (beta chain) was recovered during a study of early T cells in non-severe SARS-CoV-2 infection. The CDR3 runs to 15 residues. Germline CDR1 and CDR2: SEHNR and FQNEAQ (reference sequence). Trimming left V 0 bases short and J 6 bases short, with 12 bases between. This clonotype was counted many times. Unique molecular identifiers (one per individual cDNA molecule) were attached. TCRdb re-derived calls from the 5' RACE reads in MiXCR, one entry per CDR3 protein. Of more than 65,000 distinct CDR3 sequences in the sample, 9.5% to 15% were seen once. The sequenced sample was whole blood, obtained at baseline. The receptor was isolated from an adult who was a healthcare worker with PCR-confirmed SARS-CoV-2 infection or an uninfected control (not recorded which). This chain joins TRBV7-9 and TRBJ2-1, with D possibly TRBD2 on 5 matching bases. The CDR3 bases are TGTGCCAGCAGCTTAGCGCGGGCAGGACGCAATGAGCAGTTCTTC. This translates into CASSLARAGRNEQFF.